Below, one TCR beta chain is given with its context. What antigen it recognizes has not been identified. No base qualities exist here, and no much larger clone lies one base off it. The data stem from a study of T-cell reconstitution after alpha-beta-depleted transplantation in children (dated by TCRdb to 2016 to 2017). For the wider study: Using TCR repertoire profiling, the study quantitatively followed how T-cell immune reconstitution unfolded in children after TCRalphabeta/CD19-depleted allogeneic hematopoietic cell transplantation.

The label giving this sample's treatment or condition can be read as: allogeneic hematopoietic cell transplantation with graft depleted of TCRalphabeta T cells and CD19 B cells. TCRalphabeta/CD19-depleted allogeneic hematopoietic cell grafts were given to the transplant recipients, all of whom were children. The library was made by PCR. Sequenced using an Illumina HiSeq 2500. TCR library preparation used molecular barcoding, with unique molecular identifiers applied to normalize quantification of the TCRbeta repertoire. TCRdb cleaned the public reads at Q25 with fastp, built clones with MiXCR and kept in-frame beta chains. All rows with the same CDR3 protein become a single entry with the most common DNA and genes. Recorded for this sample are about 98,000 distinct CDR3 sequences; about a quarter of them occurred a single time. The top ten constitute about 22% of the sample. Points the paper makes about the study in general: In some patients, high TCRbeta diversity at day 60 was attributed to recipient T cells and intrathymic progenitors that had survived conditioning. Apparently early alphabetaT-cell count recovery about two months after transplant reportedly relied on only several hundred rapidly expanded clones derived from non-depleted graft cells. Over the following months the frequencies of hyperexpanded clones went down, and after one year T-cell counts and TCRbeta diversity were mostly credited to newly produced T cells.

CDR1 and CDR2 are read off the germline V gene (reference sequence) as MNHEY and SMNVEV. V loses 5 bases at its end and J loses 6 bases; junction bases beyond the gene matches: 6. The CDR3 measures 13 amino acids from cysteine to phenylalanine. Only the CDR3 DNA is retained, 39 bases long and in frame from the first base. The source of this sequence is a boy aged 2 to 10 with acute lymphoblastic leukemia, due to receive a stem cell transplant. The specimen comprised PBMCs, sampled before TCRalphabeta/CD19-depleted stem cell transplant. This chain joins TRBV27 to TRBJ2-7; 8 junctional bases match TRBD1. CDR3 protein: CASSLGQGIEQYF. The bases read TGTGCCAGCAGTCTAGGACAGGGAATCGAGCAGTACTTC.